The 15 T cell receptor beta chains given below trace back to one sample, sequenced in a study of vaccination and CD4 T cells after COVID-19. Cultured CD4+ T cells had their DNA profiled by the Oncomine TCR Beta short-read assay. TCRdb re-called the PCR reads through MiXCR, storing one row per CDR3 protein. Of some 25,000 distinct CDR3 sequences listed, under 55% were seen once; the top ten hold around 7.8%. Their antigens remain unidentified. The treatment denotes: roughly 10-day PBMC culture with coronavirus spike peptide pools or control peptides (ViraFEST assay). Input material: CD4+ T cells from blood, cultured in vitro. These receptors all come from a human donor who had recovered from COVID-19.

In its sample, this clonotype was seen a few times. Germline is not matched at one junction end, which may reflect a read error. V is TRBV20-1 and J is TRBJ1-1; TRBD1 matches 8 bases. The CDR3 runs to 14 residues. The germline V gene has CDR1 DFQATT and CDR2 SNEGSKA (reference sequence). The CDR3: CSADRAVTYTEAFF. As DNA, the CDR3 is TGCAGTGCGGACAGGGCCGTAACATACACTGAGGCTTTCTTT.

The chain links TRBV2 to TRBJ1-5; 8 nucleotides match TRBD1. The CDR3 extends over 14 amino acids. Germline-derived CDR1 and CDR2 are SNHLY and FYNNEI. V lost 3 bases, J lost 2 bases, and 0 bases stayed unmatched. The CDR3 sequence is CASSETGGNQPQHF. In nucleotides, the CDR3 is TGTGCCAGCAGTGAGACAGGGGGCAATCAGCCCCAGCATTTT. The full variable domain, with the rest looked up from reference TRBV2 and TRBJ1-5, is EPEVTQTPSHQVTQMGQEVILRCVPISNHLYFYWYRQILGQKVEFLVSFYNNEISEKSEIFDDQFSVERPDGSNFTLKIRSTKLEDSAMYFCASSETGGNQPQHFGDGTRLSIL.

The V and J genes are TRBV30 and TRBJ1-2, with TRBD1 identical over 10 bases. V lost 0 bases, J lost 4 bases, and 8 bases stayed unmatched. CDR3 length equals 16 residues. Germline CDR1 is GTSNPN and CDR2 is SVGIG (reference sequence). The CDR3 nucleotides read TGTGCCTGGAGTGTATTTGGGGACAGGGGATCCTATGGCTACACCTTC. Translating gives CAWSVFGDRGSYGYTF.

The V and J genes are TRBV25-1 and TRBJ2-3; unclear D gene. The CDR3 has 15 amino acids. Deletions cut 4 bases from V and 0 bases from J, with 11 bases between. Germline V gene lookup returns CDR1 MGHDK and CDR2 SYGVNS. The CDR3 DNA reads as TGTGCCAGCAGTGGGCACAGAGTTAGCACAGATACGCAGTATTTT. Translation gives CASSGHRVSTDTQYF.

The chain is built from TRBV28 and TRBJ2-5; TRBD1 might be the D (5 bases). The germline gives CDR1 MDHEN, CDR2 SYDVKM. Trimming shortened V by 3 bases and J by 4 bases, and 9 bases separated the two germline ends. This CDR3 comprises 13 residues. In DNA, the CDR3 is TGTGCCAGCAGTTTCCCGCAGGGAGAGACCCAGTACTTC. Amino acid sequence: CASSFPQGETQYF.

The chain recombines TRBV20-1 with TRBJ2-5, with 14 bases fitting TRBD2. The CDR3 has 14 residues. CDR1 and CDR2 (germline): DFQATT, SNEGSKA (reference sequence). V shed 5 bases, J shed 5 bases, and the junction held 4 bases outside the gene matches. CDR3 coding DNA: TGCAGTGCTGGACTAGCGGGAGGCGGGGAGACCCAGTACTTC. Translated: CSAGLAGGGETQYF.

The chain couples TRBV2 to TRBJ2-7, with D unresolved. Germline V gives CDR1 SNHLY, CDR2 FYNNEI. The CDR3 contains 12 residues. V lost 6 bases to trimming and J lost 0 bases, with 6 bases between them. This CDR3 is CASSPSSYEQYF. In DNA, the CDR3 is TGTGCCAGCAGCCCCAGCTCCTACGAGCAGTACTTC.

In its sample, this clonotype was seen a few times. The chain combines TRBV2 with TRBJ1-6; 9 nucleotides align to TRBD1. The trim removed 8 bases at V and 9 bases at J, leaving 11 bases unmatched. Germline CDR1 reads SNHLY; CDR2 reads FYNNEI. The CDR3 length is 15 residues. This CDR3 reads CASQEQGARSSPLHF. CDR3 in DNA: TGTGCCAGCCAAGAACAGGGGGCTCGCAGTTCACCCCTCCACTTT.

The rearrangement links TRBV7-2 to TRBJ2-3; D possibly corresponds to TRBD1 (5 bases). This CDR3 spans 14 amino acids. Trimming took off 5 bases at V and 3 bases at J, with 12 bases between the two ends. Germline V gene lookup returns CDR1 SGHTA and CDR2 FQGNSA. The CDR3 DNA follows: TGTGCCAGCAGCCCCAGGGTTAATACAGATACGCAGTATTTT. Protein sequence: CASSPRVNTDTQYF. The full variable domain, with the rest looked up from reference TRBV7-2 and TRBJ2-3, is GAGVSQSPSNKVTEKGKDVELRCDPISGHTALYWYRQSLGQGLEFLIYFQGNSAPDKSGLPSDRFSAERTGGSVSTLTIQRTQQEDSAVYLCASSPRVNTDTQYFGPGTRLTVL.

The chain is built from TRBV10-1 and TRBJ2-5, with TRBD2 matching over 8 bases. Germline V gene sequence: CDR1 WNHNN, CDR2 SYGVQD (reference sequence). The CDR3 length is 15 residues. V lost 6 bases to trimming and J lost 5 bases; unmatched junction nucleotides: 11. The CDR3 region has the DNA TGCGCCAGCAGCGATAGAGCGGGGGCAGGGGAGACCCAGTACTTC. It is translated as CASSDRAGAGETQYF.

The J gene is TRBJ1-2, the V gene TRBV4-2; 7 bases map to TRBD1. V lost 4 bases and J lost 4; bases outside the gene matches: 21. The CDR3 loop spans 19 amino acids. In germline, CDR1 is LGHNA, CDR2 YNFKEQ. This CDR3 reads CASSPASYLLYAGGYGYTF. CDR3 DNA sequence: TGTGCCAGCAGCCCCGCCTCATACTTACTTTATGCAGGGGGCTATGGCTACACCTTC.

The chain is built from TRBV6-1 and TRBJ2-3, with a tentative D call TRBD1 (5 bases). The CDR3 runs to 13 residues. Trimming cost V 3 bases and J 3 bases, with 7 bases left between them. Germline lookup yields CDR1 MNHNS and CDR2 SASEGT. CDR3 coding DNA: TGTGCCAGCAGTGAGCCAGGGACAGATACGCAGTATTTT. Amino acids: CASSEPGTDTQYF.

The genes are TRBV19 and TRBJ1-1, with D tentatively TRBD1 (5 bases). Trimming pared 8 bases from V and 1 base from J, leaving 11 bases between. The CDR3 loop spans 13 amino acids. Germline values: CDR1 LNHDA, CDR2 SQIVND (reference sequence). The CDR3 sequence: CASVVRGNTEAFF. The CDR3 DNA sequence: TGTGCCAGTGTAGTGAGGGGGAACACTGAAGCTTTCTTT.

In this sample, this clonotype turned up a few times. CDR3 coding DNA: TGTGCCAGCAGTGAATTGTCATGGGGAGGTGAAGCTTTCTTT. It translates to CASSELSWGGEAFF. The chain carries TRBV6-1 and TRBJ1-1; no definite D call. This CDR3 has 14 residues. V lost 2 bases, J lost 7 bases, and 14 bases lay in between. Germline-derived CDR1 and CDR2 are MNHNS and SASEGT.

The gene calls are TRBV12-3 or TRBV12-4 and TRBJ1-2; D is undetermined. This CDR3 is built from 13 residues. Trimming took off 5 bases at V and 6 bases at J, with 13 bases between the two ends. In DNA form, the CDR3 reads TGTGCCAGCAGTGTAACTGGGAATCATGGCTACACCTTC. Its protein product is CASSVTGNHGYTF.